This TCR beta chain was captured in a study of T-cell reconstitution after alpha-beta-depleted transplantation in children. About this clonotype: Its matching antigen is unknown.

The CDR3 consists of 14 residues. Looked up from germline, CDR1 is SGHVS and CDR2 is FNYEAQ. Trimming removed 5 bases at V and 5 bases at J, with 16 bases between. The study, taken as a whole, reports: TCRbeta diversity was high at day 60 in some patients (a result of surviving recipient T cells and thymic progenitors). Roughly two months post-transplant, alpha-beta T cells reportedly originated from several hundred graft clones that had expanded. The main origin of T-cell counts and diversity one year after transplant was newly produced T cells.

Unique molecular identifiers were used in preparing the TCRbeta library. TCRdb fed the PCR reads into MiXCR, producing one record per CDR3 protein. The sample lists roughly 420,000 distinct CDR3 sequences; 16% were seen once. The J gene is TRBJ2-7, the V gene TRBV7-6; tentatively, D is TRBD2 (5 bases). Sequences were derived from PBMCs, mostly from graft donor cells, sampled 360 days after TCRalphabeta/CD19-depleted stem cell transplant. This sequence was found in a boy younger than two who had a stem cell transplant for Wiskott-Aldrich syndrome, so the T cells may come from the graft donor. CDR3 nucleotides: TGTGCCAGCAGCCCCATCGGGATTCTAAACGAGCAGTACTTC. Amino acid sequence: CASSPIGILNEQYF.